A single sample gave rise to the 28 T cell receptor beta chains below, sequenced in a study of cytomegalovirus exposure and HLA in healthy donors. The PCR was carried out with 60 Vbeta primers and 13 Jbeta primers. Libraries were prepared by immunoSEQ multiplex PCR; TCRdb keeps only in-frame clonotypes and omits some of them. Among 160,000 or so clones listed, 70% to 85% were seen once. Sequenced input: PBMCs. These TCRs come from a woman aged 50 to 60 in good health and CMV-seropositive.

The count of this clone is one. The CDR3 loop reads CASSQVGANSPLHF. As DNA, the CDR3 is TGCGCCAGCAGCCAAGTAGGAGCTAATTCACCCCTCCACTTT. The gene calls are TRBV4-3 and TRBJ1-6; D is unclear. The CDR3 has 14 amino acids. Between the trimmed V and J ends, which lost 1 base and 6 bases, there was a span of 7 bases. Germline V gene lookup returns CDR1 LGHNA and CDR2 YSLEER.

This sequence joins TRBV18 and TRBJ2-3; 9 bases line up with TRBD1. This CDR3 is 14 amino acids long. Trimming cost V 3 bases and J 5 bases; bases outside gene matches: 3. The germline V gene has CDR1 KGHSH and CDR2 LQKENI. Here the CDR3 DNA reads TGTGCCAGCTCACCGATGACAGGGGGAGATACGCAGTATTTT. Translation: CASSPMTGGDTQYF.

V usage is TRBV30 and J usage is TRBJ1-3, with D maybe TRBD1 (5 bases). CDR3 size: 16 residues. V was trimmed by 0 bases and J by 4 bases, leaving 16 bases between them. Per germline, CDR1 GTSNPN and CDR2 SVGIG (reference sequence). The CDR3 DNA reads TGTGCCTGGAGTGTAAGCCAGGGAAGGTTGGGAAACACCATATATTTT. Residues: CAWSVSQGRLGNTIYF.

V is TRBV7-6 and J is TRBJ2-3, with D tentatively TRBD1 (6 bases). V gave up 3 bases and J gave up 1 base, with 11 bases separating them. This CDR3 contains 15 residues. CDR1 and CDR2 (germline): SGHVS, FNYEAQ. The CDR3 nucleotides read TGTGCCAGCAGCTTGTCAGGGGAACGCACAGATACGCAGTATTTT. Its translation: CASSLSGERTDTQYF.

The J gene is TRBJ1-1, the V gene TRBV7-2; D remains ambiguous. V shed 3 bases and J shed 0 bases, with 11 bases lying between them. This CDR3 comprises 15 residues. The V gene's germline CDR1 is SGHTA and CDR2 FQGNSA. CDR3 protein: CASSFQVGLNTEAFF. DNA of the CDR3: TGTGCCAGCAGCTTTCAAGTTGGGCTGAACACTGAAGCTTTCTTT.

The DNA of the CDR3 is TGTGCCAGCAGCTTAGTTCTAGCGTCCTCCTACGAGCAGTACTTC. Translation gives CASSLVLASSYEQYF. J is TRBJ2-7 and V is TRBV7-8, with a weak D call TRBD2 (6 bases). Germline V CDR1 and CDR2: SGHVS, FQNEAQ. Trimming stripped 1 base from V and 0 bases from J, with 10 bases between. The CDR3 has 15 residues. Looking up the rest from reference TRBV7-8 and TRBJ2-7 gives the full variable domain: GAGVSQSPRYKVAKRGQDVALRCDPISGHVSLFWYQQALGQGPEFLTYFQNEAQLDKSGLPSDRFFAERPEGSVSTLKIQRTQQEDSAVYLCASSLVLASSYEQYFGPGTRLTVT.

Points on this clone: Compared with germline, one end of the junction differs, possibly owing to a read error. The V and J genes are TRBV7-9 and TRBJ2-7, with TRBD1 identical over 9 bases. The CDR3 contains 10 residues. Germline V CDR1 and CDR2: SEHNR, FQNEAQ (reference sequence). The CDR3 DNA is TGTGCCAGCACCGGGACAGGGTTACAATTC. Translating it yields CASTGTGLQF.

This clone was seen just once. The V gene is TRBV6-6, the J gene TRBJ1-5; D possibly corresponds to TRBD1 (6 bases). From germline, CDR1 is MNHNY and CDR2 SVGAGI (reference sequence). There are 15 residues in the CDR3. The V gene lost 6 bases and the J gene lost 6 bases, with 18 bases spanning the gap. CDR3 amino acids: CASSREGGTGQPQHF. The CDR3 DNA is TGTGCCAGCAGCCGCGAGGGGGGGACGGGTCAGCCCCAGCATTTT.

The chain carries TRBV30 and TRBJ2-2; D might be TRBD2 (5 bases). The CDR3 runs to 13 residues. The germline V gene has CDR1 GTSNPN and CDR2 SVGIG (reference sequence). Between the trimmed V and J ends, which lost 3 bases and 7 bases, there was a span of 12 bases. The CDR3 is CAWSNAGLGELFF. In DNA, the CDR3 is TGTGCCTGGAGCAATGCGGGCCTCGGGGAGCTGTTTTTT.

The chain is built from TRBV10-2 and TRBJ1-2; 9 bases line up with TRBD1. Germline trimming cut 7 bases from V and 0 bases from J; bases unmatched to any gene: 3. The CDR3 spans 14 residues. Germline CDR1 reads WSHSY; CDR2 reads SAAADI. The CDR3 loop is CASTDRGTNYGYTF. CDR3 DNA sequence: TGCGCCAGCACCGACAGGGGGACTAACTATGGCTACACCTTC.

The chain recombines TRBV6-5 with TRBJ2-3, with 7 positions matching TRBD2. The CDR3 is 15 amino acids. Germline V gene lookup returns CDR1 MNHEY and CDR2 SVGAGI. J gave up 1 base and V 0 bases, and 1 base lay outside the gene matches. The CDR3: CASSYSSGGTDTQYF. CDR3 coding DNA: TGTGCCAGCAGTTACTCGAGCGGGGGCACAGATACGCAGTATTTT.

The chain combines TRBV6-4 with TRBJ1-1; no clear D gene. The CDR3 has 13 amino acids. Germline V gene lookup returns CDR1 MRHNA and CDR2 SNTAGT. V was trimmed by 4 bases and J by 5 bases, leaving 11 bases between them. The CDR3 sequence: CASSVSQQTEAFF. The CDR3 DNA is TGTGCCAGCAGTGTAAGTCAACAAACTGAAGCTTTCTTT.

This rearrangement joins TRBV11-1 to TRBJ2-5; D gene uncertain. The CDR3 consists of 16 residues. CDR1 is SGHAT, CDR2 FQDESV, per germline (reference sequence). V was shortened by 1 base and J by 0 bases, with 12 bases between the two germline ends. The CDR3 DNA follows: TGTGCCAGCAGCTTAGGCCCCTGGGCTAACCAAGAGACCCAGTACTTC. This sequence encodes CASSLGPWANQETQYF.

The J gene is TRBJ2-7, the V gene TRBV6-6; D is uncertain. The germline gives CDR1 MNHNY, CDR2 SVGAGI (reference sequence). The CDR3 runs to 12 residues. Trimming left V 5 bases short and J 6 bases short, with 11 bases between. CDR3 sequence: CASSPGSGEQYF. DNA for the CDR3: TGTGCCAGCAGTCCCGGTAGTGGCGAGCAGTACTTC.

This clone was observed a few times. DNA for the CDR3: TGTGCCAGCAGTTACCCGGGACTAGCGGGGACTAATGAGCAGTTCTTC. Translation: CASSYPGLAGTNEQFF. J is TRBJ2-1 and V is TRBV6-6, with 13 bases fitting TRBD2. The germline V gene has CDR1 MNHNY and CDR2 SVGAGI (reference sequence). The CDR3 totals 16 residues. Trimming removed 2 bases from V and 7 bases from J; junction bases left unmatched: 5.

Details on this clone: The same CDR3 also results from other DNA sequences found in this sample. The chain recombines TRBV7-9 with TRBJ2-7, with D possibly matching TRBD1 (6 bases). CDR1 is SEHNR, CDR2 FQNEAQ, per germline (reference sequence). V was pared by 4 bases and J by 4 bases, with 17 bases between. This CDR3 has 15 amino acids. The CDR3 DNA reads as TGTGCCAGCAGCTCGCCCCAGGGGTACGCTTACGAGCAGTACTTC. Encoded protein: CASSSPQGYAYEQYF.

The chain joins TRBV12-5 to TRBJ1-5, with a possible D match to TRBD1 (5 bases). Germline V gene data show CDR1 as LGHNT and CDR2 as FRNRAP. Deletions cut 4 bases from V and 11 bases from J, with 18 bases between. The length of the CDR3 is 14 residues. CDR3 nucleotides: TGTGCTAGTGGTTCGAACCGCAGGGTTAAGGCCCAGCATTTT. Its translation is CASGSNRRVKAQHF.

Concerning this clone itself: Distinct nucleotide sequences in the sample also encode this CDR3. The V gene is TRBV9, the J gene TRBJ1-5, with D uncertain. The CDR3 covers 14 residues. V lost 2 bases and J 1 base, leaving 7 bases between the germline ends. The germline V gene encodes CDR1 SGDLS and CDR2 YYNGEE. The CDR3 loop is CASSVSGSNQPQHF. CDR3 bases: TGTGCCAGCAGCGTCAGCGGAAGCAATCAGCCCCAGCATTTT.

The V call is TRBV6-5, the J call TRBJ1-4; TRBD1 matches 7 bases. The CDR3 contains 14 residues. From germline, CDR1 is MNHEY and CDR2 SVGAGI. The ends lost 8 bases at V and 8 bases at J; junction bases unmatched: 11. The CDR3 here is CASSRGGQREKLFF. DNA for the CDR3: TGTGCCAGCTCCCGGGGGGGACAGCGAGAAAAACTGTTTTTT.

This chain joins TRBV6-6 and TRBJ1-2, with D possibly matching TRBD1 (5 bases). Germline lookup yields CDR1 MNHNY and CDR2 SVGAGI (reference sequence). The CDR3 sequence is 12 residues long. V gave up 4 bases and J gave up 4 bases, with 7 bases separating them. Here the CDR3 DNA reads TGTGCCAGCAGTTCCGGGGGCTATGGCTACACCTTC. It translates to CASSSGGYGYTF.

This clone has a handful of counts. This chain connects TRBV13 to TRBJ2-1, with D maybe TRBD2 (7 bases). The V and J ends lost 5 bases and 5 bases respectively, with 13 bases between them. Germline lookup yields CDR1 PRHDT and CDR2 FYEKMQ (reference sequence). CDR3 length equals 14 residues. CDR3 protein: CASSQGGGHNEQFF. CDR3 DNA: TGTGCCAGCAGCCAAGGGGGGGGACACAATGAGCAGTTCTTC.

This rearrangement joins TRBV4-3 to TRBJ2-3; 7 bases agree with TRBD1. The CDR3 sequence is 14 residues long. Germline trimming cut 2 bases from V and 3 bases from J; bases unmatched to any gene: 2. CDR1 and CDR2 (germline): LGHNA, YSLEER. The CDR3 sequence: CASSQSRGTDTQYF. Written as DNA, the CDR3 is TGCGCCAGCAGCCAATCCAGGGGGACAGATACGCAGTATTTT.

The chain recombines TRBV7-9 with TRBJ2-3, with D possibly TRBD2 on 5 matching bases. CDR1 SEHNR and CDR2 FQNEAQ come from the germline V gene (reference sequence). V was shortened by 5 bases and J by 5 bases, with 11 bases between the two germline ends. The CDR3 has 13 amino acids. DNA for the CDR3: TGTGCCAGCAGCCCTGGACTGTTAGATACGCAGTATTTT. It yields the protein CASSPGLLDTQYF.

V and J are TRBV27 and TRBJ2-3; possible D gene TRBD2, 5 bases. The CDR3 has 15 amino acids. Looked up from germline, CDR1 is MNHEY and CDR2 is SMNVEV (reference sequence). Trimming cost V 4 bases and J 0 bases, with 11 bases left between them. The CDR3 DNA reads as TGTGCCAGCAGTTGGGGAAGGACTAGCACAGATACGCAGTATTTT. The encoded protein is CASSWGRTSTDTQYF.

The V call is TRBV27, the J call TRBJ1-4; D is possibly TRBD1 (5 bases). The CDR3 sequence is 16 residues long. Trimming removed 6 bases from V and 11 bases from J, with 25 bases in between. From germline, CDR1 is MNHEY and CDR2 SMNVEV (reference sequence). The chain's CDR3 is CASRTFGQGGLGKLFF. The CDR3 coding sequence is TGTGCCAGCAGGACCTTCGGGCAGGGCGGTCTAGGGAAACTGTTTTTT.

The chain joins TRBV22-1 to TRBJ2-1; TRBD2 is the table's D call and was not checked against the DNA. TRBV22-1 corresponds to a pseudogene. This CDR3 is 16 amino acids long. The CDR3 coding sequence is TGTCCTGGGAGCACCCGTGTAGTGCAAACCTACAATGAGCAGTTCTTC. This sequence encodes CPGSTRVVQTYNEQFF.

The V and J genes are TRBV5-1 and TRBJ1-1, with D possibly TRBD1 on 6 matching bases. The germline gives CDR1 SGHRS, CDR2 YFSETQ. The V gene lost 2 bases and the J gene lost 0 bases, with 11 bases spanning the gap. The CDR3 runs to 15 residues. CDR3: CASSLVTGLNTEAFF. The CDR3 coding sequence is TGCGCCAGCAGCTTAGTAACAGGGCTGAACACTGAAGCTTTCTTT.

The chain joins TRBV19 to TRBJ1-3; D call uncertain. V was pared by 5 bases and J by 2 bases, with 10 bases between. Germline V CDR1 and CDR2: LNHDA, SQIVND (reference sequence). This CDR3 contains 14 residues. The CDR3 bases are TGTGCCAGTAGTTTTTCTGGAGCTGGAAACACCATATATTTT. As protein: CASSFSGAGNTIYF. The full variable domain, rest sourced from reference TRBV19 and TRBJ1-3, is DGGITQSPKYLFRKEGQNVTLSCEQNLNHDAMYWYRQDPGQGLRLIYYSQIVNDFQKGDIAEGYSVSREKKESFPLTVTSAQKNPTAFYLCASSFSGAGNTIYFGEGSWLTVV.